The subject of this entry is one T cell receptor beta chain. This sample is drawn from a study of shared clonotypes between healthy human individuals. Deletions cut 2 bases from V and 5 bases from J, with 4 bases between. The CDR3 sequence is 12 residues long. Germline CDR1 reads SEHNR; CDR2 reads FQNEAQ (reference sequence). CD45RO-negative, CCR7-positively selected cells formed the naive CD8 fraction, excluding terminally differentiated effector memory CD45RA+ cells. The repertoire was sequenced with immunoSEQ multiplex PCR; TCRdb's copy has only in-frame clones and lacks some. Among millions of clones, approximately 95% were seen once, and the ten largest hold 0.9% to 1.3%.

The specimen sequenced was naive CD8+ T cells sorted from blood. This clonotype was sampled from a man aged 18-30 years in good health. The V call is TRBV7-9, the J call TRBJ1-3; D gene ambiguous. The CDR3 protein is CASSLQRNTIYF. In nucleotides, the CDR3 is TGTGCCAGCAGCTTACAACGAAACACCATATATTTT. The variable domain in full, with the rest retrieved from reference TRBV7-9 and TRBJ1-3, is DTGVSQNPRHKITKRGQNVTFRCDPISEHNRLYWYRQTLGQGPEFLTYFQNEAQLEKSRLLSDRFSAERPKGSFSTLEIQRTEQGDSAMYLCASSLQRNTIYFGEGSWLTVV.